A single sample is the source of the 29 T cell receptor beta chains below, sequenced in a study of cytomegalovirus exposure and HLA in healthy donors. PCR used 60 Vbeta primers and 13 Jbeta primers. The data were produced by immunoSEQ multiplex PCR, yet TCRdb's version contains in-frame clones alone and is incomplete. The repertoire has 120,000 to 150,000 clones, roughly 80% of them found once; the top ten carry roughly 2.8%. Sequencing was performed on PBMCs. The source of these receptors is a woman in her thirties in good health and CMV-seronegative.

The chain has TRBV6-1 and TRBJ1-5; D possibly corresponds to TRBD1 (6 bases). The length of the CDR3 is 19 residues. The V gene lost 1 base and the J gene lost 4 bases, with 23 bases spanning the gap. In germline, CDR1 is MNHNS, CDR2 SASEGT. CDR3 DNA sequence: TGTGCCAGCAGTGAAGATTTTGGATTGGGGGCCAGGGAGAATCAGCCCCAGCATTTT. This codes for CASSEDFGLGARENQPQHF.

The chain joins TRBV13 to TRBJ1-4; 8 bases match TRBD1. From germline, CDR1 is PRHDT and CDR2 FYEKMQ (reference sequence). The junction had 8 bases not matched to a gene; V was cut back by 3 bases and J by 8 bases. CDR3 length: 15 amino acids. The CDR3 sequence is CASSFKGQGWEKLFF. The CDR3 bases are TGTGCCAGCAGCTTCAAAGGACAGGGCTGGGAAAAACTGTTTTTT.

This chain uses TRBV7-9 with TRBJ2-7, with 10 bases fitting TRBD2. The CDR3 length is 15 residues. V lost 5 bases, J lost 7 bases, and 11 bases stayed unmatched. Germline-derived CDR1 and CDR2 are SEHNR and FQNEAQ (reference sequence). The CDR3 sequence: CASSRLAGGPPEQYF. CDR3 in DNA: TGTGCCAGCAGCAGATTAGCGGGAGGCCCCCCGGAGCAGTACTTC.

V and J are TRBV6-6 and TRBJ2-3, with 7 bases that match TRBD2. CDR1 is MNHNY and CDR2 is SVGAGI in the germline V gene (reference sequence). V lost 2 bases to trimming and J lost 1 base; unmatched junction nucleotides: 6. The CDR3 is made up of 16 amino acids. The CDR3 sequence: CASSYARDYRTDTQYF. The CDR3 region has the DNA TGTGCCAGCAGTTACGCGCGGGACTACCGCACAGATACGCAGTATTTT.

The genes are TRBV7-3 and TRBJ1-1; TRBD1 matches 8 bases. The junction had 8 bases not matched to a gene; V was cut back by 0 bases and J by 5 bases. The CDR3 has 16 residues. Germline V lookup: CDR1 SGHTA, CDR2 FQGTGA. CDR3 sequence: CASSLTPQGARTEAFF. The CDR3 nucleotides are TGTGCCAGCAGCTTAACCCCCCAGGGGGCTAGAACTGAAGCTTTCTTT.

This clone appeared a few times. The rearrangement joins TRBV29-1 to TRBJ2-5, with 9 bases identical to TRBD2. The CDR3 is 15 residues long. Per germline, CDR1 SQVTM and CDR2 ANQGSEA. V was clipped by 4 bases and J by 1 base; unmatched bases: 7. The CDR3 DNA reads TGCAGCGTTGGGGTAGCGGGAGTCTCCCAAGAGACCCAGTACTTC. It yields the protein CSVGVAGVSQETQYF.

This chain joins TRBV6-5 and TRBJ2-3; D may be TRBD2 (6 bases). Germline V gene data show CDR1 as MNHEY and CDR2 as SVGAGI. Trimming took 2 bases from V and 5 from J, leaving 14 bases between them. The CDR3 extends over 15 amino acids. The CDR3 sequence is CASSYRKRVGDTQYF. Written as DNA, the CDR3 is TGTGCCAGCAGTTACCGAAAGCGGGTTGGAGATACGCAGTATTTT.

This sequence joins TRBV5-1 and TRBJ1-4; the D gene is possibly TRBD1 (5 bases). The V end lost 2 bases, the J end lost 5 bases, and 10 bases lay between the germline ends. The CDR3 runs to 14 residues. The germline V gene has CDR1 SGHRS and CDR2 YFSETQ. CDR3 loop: CASSFLGLNEKLFF. The CDR3 DNA reads TGCGCCAGCAGCTTCTTGGGACTGAATGAAAAACTGTTTTTT.

This clone was picked up one time. V and J are TRBV25-1 and TRBJ2-2; TRBD1 agrees at 8 bases. The germline V gene has CDR1 MGHDK and CDR2 SYGVNS. CDR3 length equals 16 residues. V was pared by 8 bases and J by 2 bases, with 10 bases of the junction left unmatched. CDR3 bases: TGTGCCAGCGGGTCGAACAGGGGGTTTAACACCGGGGAGCTGTTTTTT. This translates into CASGSNRGFNTGELFF.

The chain has TRBV28 and TRBJ1-1; TRBD1 matches at 9 bases. J lost 6 bases, V lost 5 bases, and 13 bases had no gene match. This CDR3 spans 16 amino acids. The germline CDR1 and CDR2 sequences are MDHEN and SYDVKM. In DNA form, the CDR3 reads TGTGCCAGCAGTCGTCCCGGGACAGGGAGGAGGGCTGAAGCTTTCTTT. Its translation is CASSRPGTGRRAEAFF.

The chain is built from TRBV7-8 and TRBJ1-1; D remains ambiguous. Germline CDR1 and CDR2: SGHVS and FQNEAQ. The CDR3 length is 14 residues. V lost 3 bases to trimming and J lost 0 bases, with 8 bases between them. The CDR3 DNA reads TGTGCCAGCAGCTTGACAAACATGAACACTGAAGCTTTCTTT. Translating it yields CASSLTNMNTEAFF.

V usage is TRBV7-6 and J usage is TRBJ2-5; 8 bases fit TRBD1. The DNA end is more similar to TRBJ2-7, so the J call may be wrong. In germline, CDR1 is SGHVS, CDR2 FNYEAQ. This CDR3 region has 14 residues. In nucleotides, the CDR3 is TGTGCCAGCAGCTTAGGGACAGGGTTAAGCGAGCAGTACTTC. The encoded protein is CASSLGTGLSEQYF.

The chain links TRBV11-3 to TRBJ2-7, with TRBD1 identical over 12 bases. Trimming removed 1 base from V and 5 bases from J; junction bases left unmatched: 3. The CDR3 length is 15 residues. Germline assignment: CDR1 SGHNT and CDR2 YENEEA. Here the CDR3 reads CASSLGGTGGDEQYF. CDR3 bases: TGTGCCAGCAGCTTAGGCGGGACAGGGGGCGACGAGCAGTACTTC.

The chain uses TRBV5-6 and TRBJ1-5, with D uncertain. This CDR3 has 14 amino acids. The germline V gene has CDR1 SGHDT and CDR2 YYEEEE. The V and J ends lost 2 bases and 7 bases respectively, with 13 bases between them. CDR3: CASSFGAADQPQHF. The CDR3 nucleotides are TGTGCCAGCAGCTTCGGTGCGGCAGACCAGCCCCAGCATTTT. Complete variable domain (other parts from reference TRBV5-6 and TRBJ1-5): DAGVTQSPTHLIKTRGQQVTLRCSPKSGHDTVSWYQQALGQGPQFIFQYYEEEERQRGNFPDRFSGHQFPNYSSELNVNALLLGDSALYLCASSFGAADQPQHFGDGTRLSIL.

The rearrangement links TRBV6-1 to TRBJ1-2; no definite D call. V dropped 2 bases and J dropped 8 bases, with 6 bases sitting between them. The CDR3 length is 11 residues. In germline, CDR1 is MNHNS, CDR2 SASEGT. The CDR3 protein is CASSELGGYTF. The CDR3 DNA reads as TGTGCCAGCAGTGAACTTGGCGGCTACACCTTC.

CDR3 loop: CASSPNRGETQYF. The DNA of the CDR3 is TGTGCCAGCAGTCCCAACAGGGGAGAGACCCAGTACTTC. V and J are TRBV6-5 and TRBJ2-5; 7 nucleotides match TRBD1. The germline CDR1 and CDR2 sequences are MNHEY and SVGAGI. The V segment lost 5 bases and the J segment 4 bases; nucleotides outside the gene matches: 4. This CDR3 has 13 residues.

The chain employs TRBV7-2 and TRBJ1-2, with 7 nucleotides matching TRBD1. With V trimmed by 1 base and J by 4 bases, 3 bases remained unmatched. In germline, CDR1 is SGHTA, CDR2 FQGNSA. The CDR3 runs 14 residues. CDR3 in amino acids: CASSLDRGSYGYTF. In nucleotides, the CDR3 is TGTGCCAGCAGCTTAGACAGGGGTAGCTATGGCTACACCTTC. Filled out from reference TRBV7-2 and TRBJ1-2, the complete variable domain reads GAGVSQSPSNKVTEKGKDVELRCDPISGHTALYWYRQSLGQGLEFLIYFQGNSAPDKSGLPSDRFSAERTGGSVSTLTIQRTQQEDSAVYLCASSLDRGSYGYTFGSGTRLTVV.

The chain couples TRBV25-1 to TRBJ2-5, with a weak D call TRBD2 (6 bases). CDR1 is MGHDK, CDR2 SYGVNS, per germline. V shed 4 bases and J shed 6 bases, with 15 bases lying between them. The CDR3 is made up of 14 amino acids. CDR3 sequence: CASSATGVSKTQYF. CDR3 nucleotide sequence: TGTGCCAGCAGTGCAACGGGAGTCTCGAAGACCCAGTACTTC.

The V and J genes are TRBV27 and TRBJ1-2; D uncertain. Trimming removed 2 bases at V and 2 bases at J, with 6 bases between. In germline, CDR1 is MNHEY, CDR2 SMNVEV (reference sequence). CDR3 length equals 13 residues. In DNA form, the CDR3 reads TGTGCCAGCAGTTTAACAATGAACTATGGCTACACCTTC. It yields the protein CASSLTMNYGYTF.

The chain employs TRBV2 and TRBJ2-1, with 11 bases identical to TRBD2. Germline CDR1 SNHLY, CDR2 FYNNEI. The CDR3 consists of 14 residues. Trimming took 7 bases from V and 6 from J; bases not matched to a gene: 5. CDR3 DNA: TGTGCCAGCATGGGGACTAGCGGTCTCAATGAGCAGTTCTTC. Protein sequence: CASMGTSGLNEQFF.

For the CDR3, the DNA is TGTGCCAGTACCCCTGAGGCAGACTACTATGGCTACACCTTC. Protein: CASTPEADYYGYTF. The rearrangement joins TRBV19 to TRBJ1-2; D ambiguous. Trimming took off 7 bases at V and 3 bases at J, with 15 bases between the two ends. The germline V gene has CDR1 LNHDA and CDR2 SQIVND (reference sequence). The CDR3 consists of 14 residues.

The chain links TRBV5-1 to TRBJ2-1; possibly TRBD2 for D (6 bases). Germline loops: CDR1 SGHRS, CDR2 YFSETQ. V dropped 2 bases and J dropped 6 bases, with 12 bases sitting between them. This CDR3 comprises 14 residues. The CDR3 loop is CASSFRDSLNEQFF. Here the CDR3 DNA reads TGCGCCAGCAGCTTCCGGGACTCCCTCAATGAGCAGTTCTTC.

V and J are TRBV2 and TRBJ2-1; D is unresolved. The CDR3 runs 13 residues. The V gene lost 7 bases and the J gene lost 4 bases, with 11 bases spanning the gap. Germline CDR1 and CDR2: SNHLY and FYNNEI. CDR3 nucleotide sequence: TGTGCCAGCAATCCAGGAACGTACAATGAGCAGTTCTTC. The encoded protein is CASNPGTYNEQFF.

CDR3: CASSQDRGAREKLFF. The CDR3 DNA sequence: TGCGCCAGCAGCCAAGATCGGGGGGCAAGAGAAAAACTGTTTTTT. The chain is built from TRBV4-1 and TRBJ1-4; D possibly corresponds to TRBD1 (6 bases). Germline V gene data show CDR1 as MGHRA and CDR2 as YSYEKL. The CDR3 runs to 15 residues. V gave up 0 bases and J gave up 8 bases, with 13 bases separating them.

The chain is built from TRBV30 and TRBJ2-7, with TRBD2 as a possible D gene (7 bases). Germline values: CDR1 GTSNPN, CDR2 SVGIG (reference sequence). V was cut by 5 bases and J by 2 bases, with 13 bases left in between. The CDR3 is 13 residues long. This chain's CDR3 is CAWAAGAAYEQYF. The CDR3 DNA reads as TGTGCCTGGGCCGCGGGGGCGGCCTACGAGCAGTACTTC.

The V and J genes are TRBV11-2 and TRBJ2-1; 9 positions agree with TRBD2. V trimming: 3 bases; J trimming: 8 bases; junction bases outside the gene matches: 8. Germline V gene data show CDR1 as SGHAT and CDR2 as FQNNGV. The CDR3 is 15 residues long. CDR3 region: CASSLRGGAWYEQFF. The CDR3 region has the DNA TGTGCCAGCAGCTTGCGCGGGGGGGCCTGGTATGAGCAGTTCTTC.

V gene TRBV4-3 combines with J gene TRBJ2-7; the match to TRBD1 covers 11 bases. The CDR3 totals 16 residues. CDR1 is LGHNA and CDR2 is YSLEER in the germline V gene. V shed 0 bases and J 2 bases; nucleotides not matched to a gene: 3. CDR3 region: CASSQEPGQGAYEQYF. The CDR3 bases are TGCGCCAGCAGCCAAGAACCGGGACAGGGGGCCTACGAGCAGTACTTC.

This rearrangement joins TRBV7-3 to TRBJ2-3, with D uncertain. The V end was cut by 0 bases, the J end by 0 bases, with 7 bases between. The CDR3 has 15 amino acids. Germline V CDR1 and CDR2: SGHTA, FQGTGA. CDR3 coding DNA: TGTGCCAGCAGCTTAACTCCCGTAAGCACAGATACGCAGTATTTT. It translates to CASSLTPVSTDTQYF.

The rearrangement links TRBV6-6 to TRBJ1-2; D call uncertain. Trimming left V 7 bases short and J 5 bases short, with 8 bases between. Germline V CDR1 and CDR2: MNHNY, SVGAGI (reference sequence). The CDR3 is 11 amino acids. The DNA of the CDR3 is TGTGCCAGCACTGGAGCTTATGGCTACACCTTC. It codes for CASTGAYGYTF.